The T cell receptor (beta chain) under discussion was sequenced for a study of CD8+ T cells in alopecia areata. The length of the CDR3 is 14 residues. The V gene lost 4 bases and the J gene lost 6 bases, with 16 bases spanning the gap. CDR1 and CDR2 (germline): SGHTA, FQGNSA. The treatment is: oral pan-JAK inhibitor, 5-10 mg twice daily. Extracted RNA was reverse transcribed into cDNA, the sequencing template. Sequenced by immunoSEQ multiplex PCR; TCRdb stores in-frame clones only, minus some. This sample carries about 210,000 clones, about three fifths of them seen once, and the ten largest clones take 4% to 5%.

This sequence originates from a human donor with alopecia areata. Sequencing was performed on CD4+ T cells sorted from blood, taken at week 4, from a patient treated with tofacitinib. The gene calls are TRBV7-2 and TRBJ2-7; D remains ambiguous. CDR3 bases: TGTGCCAGCAGCTCTCCGCTTACTCCGGGCGAGCAGTACTTC. Translating gives CASSSPLTPGEQYF.